A selection of T cell receptor beta chains follows, all from one sample in a study of T cell clonotyping in hematopoietic cell transplantation. Data came from immunoSEQ multiplex PCR; TCRdb stores just in-frame clones and leaves some out. The table shows under 15,000 clones, with about 79% occurring only once. This material consisted of PBMCs, taken 100 days after allogeneic stem cell transplant. Receptor source: a female patient aged 40 to 50 who had an allogeneic stem cell transplant from a related donor, so T cells may come from the graft donor. Some clones in this sample may be carry-over from other donors' samples. CDR3s include the opening cysteine and the closing phenylalanine or tryptophan. The D gene is left open where the match is weak. Only part of the rows carry a size: once, few, many, or a class if the clone is expanded.

>.|TRBV5-1|few|TRBJ1-2
TGCGCCAGCAGCTTGGACCAGGGCTATGGCTACACCTTC
CASSLDQGYGYTF
>.|TRBV6-1|.|TRBJ1-1
TGTGCCAGCCCCAGCAAGAGGGGGTACACTGAAGCTTTCTTT
CASPSKRGYTEAFF
>.|TRBV4-1|.|TRBJ2-1
TGCGCCAGCAGCCAAGATCTAGAGCAGTTCTTC
CASSQDLEQFF
>.|TRBV28|.|TRBJ2-1
TGTGCCAGCAGTTTGGTTCATGAGCAGTTCTTC
CASSLVHEQFF
>TRBD1|TRBV4-3|.|TRBJ1-5
TGCGCCAGCAGCCAAGAAGGGACAGGGAGCCAGCCCCAGCATTTT
CASSQEGTGSQPQHF
>.|TRBV30|.|TRBJ2-7
TGTGCCTGGAGCCATATTACCTACGAGCAGTACTTC
CAWSHITYEQYF
>.|TRBV5-1|.|TRBJ2-5
TGCGCCAGCAGCTTCGCAGAGTTTATGGAGACCCAGTACTTC
CASSFAEFMETQYF
>.|TRBV30|.|TRBJ1-5
TGTGCCTGGAGTTTCGCGACCGGAGAGCCCCAGCATTTT
CAWSFATGEPQHF
>.|TRBV30|.|TRBJ2-5
TGTGCCTGGAGTCCCACGGGATGGGCGACCCAGTACTTC
CAWSPTGWATQYF
>.|TRBV25-1|.|TRBJ2-7
TGTGCCAGCAGTGCACAGGGTAACGACGAGCAGTACTTC
CASSAQGNDEQYF
>.|TRBV11-1|.|TRBJ2-7
TGTGCCAGCAGCGGGGGGCGCGGGTACGAGCAGTACTTC
CASSGGRGYEQYF
>.|TRBV7-2|.|TRBJ2-7
TGTGCCAGCAGCCTTCACGGGACGGCCGGCTACGAGCAGTACTTC
CASSLHGTAGYEQYF
>.|TRBV30|few|TRBJ1-6
TGTGCCTTCCGGGCTGGGAATTCACCCCTCCACTTT
CAFRAGNSPLHF
>.|TRBV7-2|.|TRBJ1-1
TGTGCCAGCAGCCCCCACACGACAGCAAACCAAGCTTTCTTT
CASSPHTTANQAFF
>.|TRBV9|.|TRBJ2-5
TGTGCCAGCAGCGTAGCTAGAGAGGAGACCCAGTACTTC
CASSVAREETQYF
>.|TRBV5-5|.|TRBJ1-5
TGTGCCAGCAGCTTGGAGTCGTCGCCCCGTCAGCCCCAGCATTTT
CASSLESSPRQPQHF
>.|TRBV10-3|.|TRBJ1-5
TGTGCCATCAGTGCTTCAAATCAGCCCCAGCATTTT
CAISASNQPQHF
>.|TRBV28|.|TRBJ2-7
TGTGCCAGCAGTTTTTCGTTGCAAGGGTTGACCTACGAGCAGTACTTC
CASSFSLQGLTYEQYF
>TRBD2|TRBV5-6|.|TRBJ2-3
TGTGCCAGCAGCTTTCCTCGCGGGAGGGATACGGGAGATACGCAGTATTTT
CASSFPRGRDTGDTQYF
>.|TRBV7-6|.|TRBJ2-5
TGTGCCAGCAGCTTAGAATTATTAGGGAGCCAGACCCAGTACTTC
CASSLELLGSQTQYF
>.|TRBV5-8|.|TRBJ1-2
TGTGCCAGCAGCTTGCCGCGTAACGCTGGTGGCTACACCTTC
CASSLPRNAGGYTF
>.|TRBV6-5|.|TRBJ2-5
TGTGCCAGCAGCACCATAGGGGTAAAAGAGACCCAGTACTTC
CASSTIGVKETQYF
>.|TRBV5-1|.|TRBJ1-1
TGCGCCAGCAGCTTGGGCAGGCAATCCCCGAACACTGAAGCTTTCTTT
CASSLGRQSPNTEAFF
>TRBD1|TRBV2|.|TRBJ1-2
TGTGCCAGCAGTGGGACAGGGAACTATGGCTACACCTTC
CASSGTGNYGYTF
>TRBD2|TRBV7-9|few|TRBJ2-7
TGTGCCAGCAGCTCCCACAAACCTACTAGCGGGAGCTACGAGCAGTACTTC
CASSSHKPTSGSYEQYF
>TRBD1|TRBV9|few|TRBJ2-5
TGTGCCAGCAGCGTCGGACAGGGTCGCCGTCAAGAGACCCAGTACTTC
CASSVGQGRRQETQYF
>TRBD2|TRBV5-1|.|TRBJ2-3
TGCGCCAGCAGCGTGACAATACTAGCGACAGATACGCAGTATTTT
CASSVTILATDTQYF
>TRBD1|TRBV6-5|once|TRBJ2-5
TGTGCCAGCACCCCCATGGACAGGCAAGAGACCCAGTACTTC
CASTPMDRQETQYF
>.|TRBV19|.|TRBJ1-1
TGTGCCAGTAGTATAGGAGCTGGGCCTGAAGCTTTCTTT
CASSIGAGPEAFF
>.|TRBV6-5|.|TRBJ2-1
TGTGCCAGCAGTTACACCCGGGACCCGGGCGATGAGCAGTTCTTC
CASSYTRDPGDEQFF
>.|TRBV9|.|TRBJ2-2
TGTGCCAGCAGCTCGGATCTGGGCCGTTCCGGGGAGCTGTTTTTT
CASSSDLGRSGELFF
>.|TRBV4-1|once|TRBJ1-3
TGCGCCAGCAGCCAAGGGTTTTCTGGAAACACCATATATTTT
CASSQGFSGNTIYF
>.|TRBV30|.|TRBJ1-1
TGTGCCTGGAGGGTTACCGGGGCGGCTTTCTTT
CAWRVTGAAFF
>.|TRBV6-5|.|TRBJ2-5
TGTGCCAGCAGTTCAATGTCGGGGGTCACGTACTTC
CASSSMSGVTYF
>.|TRBV9|.|TRBJ2-2
TGTGCCAGCAGCGTAGCTGACCACCTAGCAGGGGAGCTGTTTTTT
CASSVADHLAGELFF
>.|TRBV28|.|TRBJ2-7
TGTGCCAGCCGACAGGCTTTAAGCTCCTACGAGCAGTACTTC
CASRQALSSYEQYF
>.|TRBV4-3|.|TRBJ1-1
TGCGCCAGCAGCCAAGATCGTTTTTTGGTGAACACTGAAGCTTTCTTT
CASSQDRFLVNTEAFF
>.|TRBV14|.|TRBJ1-3
TGTGCCAGCAGCCAAGGTTTGGGATCTGGAAACACCATATATTTT
CASSQGLGSGNTIYF
>TRBD2|TRBV11-3|.|TRBJ2-1
TGTGCCAGCAGCTCGGGACTAGCGGGGGGGGATGAGCAGTTCTTC
CASSSGLAGGDEQFF
>.|TRBV19|.|TRBJ1-5
TGTGCCAGTAGTATAGCGTCAGGGCCGAATCAGCCCCAGCATTTT
CASSIASGPNQPQHF
>.|TRBV5-4|.|TRBJ2-7
TGTGCCAGCAGCGCCCGGGGAGGCCACGAGCAGTACTTC
CASSARGGHEQYF
>.|TRBV16|few|TRBJ1-2
TGTGCCAGCAGCCCATCGGTGAGTGGCTTTGGCTACACCTTC
CASSPSVSGFGYTF
>TRBD1|TRBV7-9|.|TRBJ1-5
TGTGCCAGCAGCCGGACAGGGGAAAACCAGCCCCAGCATTTT
CASSRTGENQPQHF
>TRBD1|TRBV5-4|once|TRBJ1-2
TGTGCCAGCAGCACGACAGGGAATTTTGGCTACACCTTC
CASSTTGNFGYTF
>.|TRBV7-3|.|TRBJ2-2
TGTGCCAGCAGCCAAGAGGGTAGAAACACCGGGGAGCTGTTTTTT
CASSQEGRNTGELFF
>TRBD2|TRBV5-1|few|TRBJ2-7
TGCGCCAGTACCGGGACTAGCGTCGACGAGCAGTACTTC
CASTGTSVDEQYF
>.|TRBV7-3|.|TRBJ2-7
TGTGCCAGCAGCCCGGGGGACTCCTACGAGCAGTACTTC
CASSPGDSYEQYF
>TRBD2|TRBV7-7|.|TRBJ2-2
TGTGCCAGCAGCTTAGTGGGGGCTAGCGGGACCGGGGAGCTGTTTTTT
CASSLVGASGTGELFF
>.|TRBV2|few|TRBJ1-2
TGTGCCAGCAGGGGCGGGGGCTATGGCTACACCTTC
CASRGGGYGYTF